The 10 T cell receptor beta chains below were found in one sample sequenced in a study of blood T cell repertoires in COVID-19. Sequencing was performed with immunoSEQ multiplex PCR; in TCRdb, only in-frame clones are kept and a portion is missing. The sample includes around 85,000 clones, around 88% of them seen just once. The specimen sequenced was PBMCs or T cells enriched from blood (not recorded which). Every receptor here comes from a woman in her forties or fifties with acute COVID-19.

This chain links TRBV6-4 with TRBJ2-2; 10 bases are a match to TRBD2. The J segment lost 4 bases and the V segment lost 5 bases, leaving 7 bases of the junction unmatched. The CDR3 is made up of 16 amino acids. Germline-derived CDR1 and CDR2 are MRHNA and SNTAGT. The CDR3 region is CASSRVWTSGTGELFF. In DNA, the CDR3 is TGTGCCAGCAGTCGGGTTTGGACTAGCGGCACCGGGGAGCTGTTTTTT.

The chain links TRBV11-2 to TRBJ2-7; D is ambiguous. This CDR3 is built from 13 residues. The germline V and J ends were trimmed by 1 base and 6 bases, with 10 bases remaining between them. Germline V CDR1 and CDR2: SGHAT, FQNNGV. CDR3 sequence reads: CASSLATTLEQYF. The CDR3 DNA reads as TGTGCCAGCAGCTTAGCCACAACCCTCGAGCAGTACTTC.

The rearrangement links TRBV19 to TRBJ2-5, with TRBD1 identical over 7 bases. The CDR3 is made up of 14 amino acids. CDR1 and CDR2 from the germline V gene are LNHDA and SQIVND (reference sequence). The V segment lost 5 bases and the J segment 2 bases; nucleotides outside the gene matches: 5. Here the CDR3 DNA reads TGTGCCAGTAGTTCTCACAGGGGTCAAGAGACCCAGTACTTC. Its translation is CASSSHRGQETQYF.

The chain joins TRBV4-1 to TRBJ1-6; unclear D gene. V lost 4 bases and J lost 4, with 11 bases in between. The CDR3 runs to 15 residues. Germline V gene lookup returns CDR1 MGHRA and CDR2 YSYEKL. CDR3 protein: CASSPERGYNSPLHF. The CDR3 region has the DNA TGCGCCAGCAGCCCGGAGAGAGGTTATAATTCACCCCTCCACTTT.

The rearrangement uses TRBV29-1 and TRBJ2-3; no clear D. Germline CDR1 and CDR2: SQVTM and ANQGSEA. Trimming cost V 7 bases and J 6 bases, with 23 bases left between them. The CDR3 length is 15 residues. DNA of the CDR3: TGCAGCGGGTTTAGTCGTGGTAAGCTAACGGATACGCAGTATTTT. It specifies CSGFSRGKLTDTQYF.

The chain uses TRBV10-3 and TRBJ1-3; the D is unclear. CDR3 length equals 14 residues. Trimming stripped 4 bases from V and 4 bases from J, with 11 bases between. The germline CDR1 and CDR2 sequences are ENHRY and SYGVKD. The CDR3 is CAISVRLTGNTIYF. For the CDR3, the DNA is TGTGCCATCAGTGTAAGACTAACGGGAAACACCATATATTTT.

This clone was counted a single time. The V call is TRBV18, the J call TRBJ1-1; 9 bases are shared with TRBD1. The V gene end was trimmed by 3 bases and the J gene end by 6 bases; junction bases not matched to a gene: 2. In germline, CDR1 is KGHSH, CDR2 LQKENI. The CDR3 extends over 13 amino acids. The CDR3 here is CASSPGQGAEAFF. In nucleotides, the CDR3 is TGTGCCAGCTCACCGGGACAGGGCGCTGAAGCTTTCTTT.

The chain carries TRBV10-3 and TRBJ2-2; 7 bases fit TRBD2. Germline V gene data show CDR1 as ENHRY and CDR2 as SYGVKD. The CDR3 covers 11 residues. V dropped 8 bases and J dropped 7; count of bases not matched to a gene: 1. CDR3 sequence: CAIRTSGELFF. The DNA for the CDR3 is TGTGCCATCCGGACTAGCGGGGAGCTGTTTTTT.

This clone was seen just once. The identical CDR3 is also encoded by other nucleotide sequences in the sample. The V and J genes are TRBV2 and TRBJ1-2, with 8 bases fitting TRBD1. Germline lookup yields CDR1 SNHLY and CDR2 FYNNEI. Trimming at V came to 6 bases and at J to 6 bases, leaving 3 bases not matched to a gene. This CDR3 has 12 residues. CDR3 sequence reads: CASSRQGHGYTF. The CDR3 DNA reads as TGTGCCAGCAGCCGACAGGGGCATGGCTACACCTTC.

J is TRBJ1-2 and V is TRBV4-1; maybe TRBD1 (6 bases). Trimming left V 3 bases short and J 4 bases short, with 9 bases between. Germline V gene lookup returns CDR1 MGHRA and CDR2 YSYEKL. The CDR3 is made up of 13 amino acids. CDR3 nucleotides: TGCGCCAGCAGCCAGCGGACAGCCTATGGCTACACCTTC. Residues: CASSQRTAYGYTF.